Each of the 28 T cell receptor beta chains below was sequenced from the same sample in a study of PD-L1 blockade in urothelial cancer. Assay used: immunoSEQ multiplex PCR; TCRdb lists only in-frame clones, some missing. Among about 43,000 clones listed, more than 75% were seen once. Noted time point: pretreatment peripheral blood. The sample here was PBMCs, taken around atezolizumab (anti-PD-L1) treatment. The receptors come from a man between 60 and 75 years old with urothelial cancer.

The CDR3 region has the DNA TGTGCCAGCAGCATATCTAGCGGGGGGGCCTCGACCGGGGAGCTGTTTTTT. Protein sequence: CASSISSGGASTGELFF. The V gene is TRBV2, the J gene TRBJ2-2, with 12 bases matching TRBD2. Unmatched junction bases numbered 10, after V lost 6 bases and J lost 5 bases. CDR3 length: 17 residues. Germline CDR1 SNHLY, CDR2 FYNNEI. The entire variable domain, with the rest obtained from reference TRBV2 and TRBJ2-2, is as follows: EPEVTQTPSHQVTQMGQEVILRCVPISNHLYFYWYRQILGQKVEFLVSFYNNEISEKSEIFDDQFSVERPDGSNFTLKIRSTKLEDSAMYFCASSISSGGASTGELFFGEGSRLTVL.

This chain connects TRBV11-2 to TRBJ2-1; 9 nucleotides match TRBD1. This CDR3 spans 16 amino acids. The V and J ends lost 5 bases and 5 bases, in that order; junction bases with no gene match: 10. Germline loops: CDR1 SGHAT, CDR2 FQNNGV. For the CDR3, the DNA is TGTGCCAGCAGCCAAGGGGTCCGGGACAGGGACAATGAGCAGTTCTTC. Amino acid sequence: CASSQGVRDRDNEQFF. Variable domain in full (rest from reference TRBV11-2 and TRBJ2-1): EAGVAQSPRYKIIEKRQSVAFWCNPISGHATLYWYQQILGQGPKLLIQFQNNGVVDDSQLPKDRFSAERLKGVDSTLKIQPAKLEDSAVYLCASSQGVRDRDNEQFFGPGTRLTVL.

J is TRBJ1-5 and V is TRBV5-8; the match to TRBD1 covers 10 bases. Trimming at V came to 6 bases and at J to 6 bases, leaving 15 bases not matched to a gene. CDR3 length: 17 residues. Germline V gives CDR1 SGHTS, CDR2 YDEGEE. In DNA, the CDR3 is TGTGCCAGCAAAAGTTTGGGCCCGGGACAGGGGAGTCAGCCCCAGCATTTT. It encodes CASKSLGPGQGSQPQHF.

The rearrangement links TRBV29-1 to TRBJ1-2; TRBD1 agrees at 8 bases. The CDR3 is 13 residues long. With V trimmed by 6 bases and J by 7 bases, 10 bases remained unmatched. Germline CDR1 and CDR2: SQVTM and ANQGSEA. The CDR3 nucleotides are TGCAGCGTGGAAACAGGGGGTGGATCTGGCTACACCTTC. It translates to CSVETGGGSGYTF.

The V call is TRBV10-1, the J call TRBJ2-1, with D hard to call. The germline V gene has CDR1 WNHNN and CDR2 SYGVQD (reference sequence). The CDR3 is 12 amino acids. With 2 bases removed from V and 6 bases from J, the gap between germline ends came to 5 bases. CDR3 nucleotides: TGCGCCAGCAGTGAGATGGCCAATGAGCAGTTCTTC. Translated: CASSEMANEQFF.

The chain's CDR3 is CASSLGQGGTEAFF. CDR3 bases: TGCGCCAGCAGCCTCGGACAGGGCGGGACTGAAGCTTTCTTT. The chain uses TRBV5-1 and TRBJ1-1, with 8 bases fitting TRBD1. With V trimmed by 4 bases and J by 5 bases, 7 bases remained unmatched. This CDR3 is built from 14 residues. Germline V lookup: CDR1 SGHRS, CDR2 YFSETQ.

This clone was seen only a few times. The chain uses TRBV7-9 and TRBJ1-1, with D maybe TRBD1 (5 bases). CDR3 length equals 14 residues. The ends were cut back, 2 bases at V and 4 bases at J, with 11 bases in the middle. Germline values: CDR1 SEHNR, CDR2 FQNEAQ (reference sequence). The CDR3 here is CASSLITRATEAFF. CDR3 DNA sequence: TGTGCCAGCAGCTTAATTACCAGGGCCACTGAAGCTTTCTTT.

The chain recombines TRBV2 with TRBJ1-4; perhaps TRBD1 as D (6 bases). Trimming pared 6 bases from V and 4 bases from J, leaving 15 bases between. Germline V gives CDR1 SNHLY, CDR2 FYNNEI. CDR3 length: 15 residues. CDR3 protein: CASRRNRVVNEKLFF. DNA for the CDR3: TGTGCCAGCAGACGAAACAGGGTGGTTAATGAAAAACTGTTTTTT.

This chain connects TRBV19 to TRBJ2-7; a possible D gene is TRBD2 (5 bases). Germline loops: CDR1 LNHDA, CDR2 SQIVND (reference sequence). The CDR3 runs to 14 residues. V was cut by 3 bases and J by 2 bases, with 11 bases left in between. This CDR3 reads CASSMAGSAYEQYF. The CDR3 DNA is TGTGCCAGTAGTATGGCGGGTTCAGCCTACGAGCAGTACTTC.

This clone was detected once. V is TRBV30 and J is TRBJ2-7; D possibly corresponds to TRBD2 (7 bases). With 1 base removed from V and 0 bases from J, the gap between germline ends came to 13 bases. CDR1 and CDR2 (germline): GTSNPN, SVGIG (reference sequence). CDR3 size: 15 residues. The CDR3 nucleotides are TGTGCCTGGAGTGGGGGGCGGGAGAGCTCCTACGAGCAGTACTTC. Protein product: CAWSGGRESSYEQYF.

V usage is TRBV28 and J usage is TRBJ1-5, with 9 bases fitting TRBD1. CDR1 and CDR2 (germline): MDHEN, SYDVKM. J gave up 8 bases and V 3 bases, and 5 bases lay outside the gene matches. The CDR3 extends over 14 amino acids. CDR3 region: CASSLPRTGEPQHF. DNA of the CDR3: TGTGCCAGCAGTTTGCCCCGGACAGGGGAGCCCCAGCATTTT.

The chain uses TRBV7-8 and TRBJ2-1; D possibly corresponds to TRBD1 (7 bases). Trimming took off 5 bases at V and 2 bases at J, with 25 bases between the two ends. Germline V lookup: CDR1 SGHVS, CDR2 FQNEAQ. The CDR3 is made up of 19 amino acids. DNA for the CDR3: TGTGCCAGCAGCGAACGTAGGCCTCAGGGGGGTCTCCCCTACAATGAGCAGTTCTTC. Encoded protein: CASSERRPQGGLPYNEQFF.

This clone has just one count. The chain uses TRBV25-1 and TRBJ2-2; TRBD1 aligns across 7 bases. J lost 3 bases, V lost 9 bases, and 19 bases had no gene match. Germline CDR1 MGHDK, CDR2 SYGVNS. The CDR3 has 18 amino acids. The CDR3 coding sequence is TGTGCCAGACCTGAAGTGGACCGGGACAGCAATTACACCGGGGAGCTGTTTTTT. This translates into CARPEVDRDSNYTGELFF.

This clone has more than one count but fewer than ten. The chain combines TRBV11-2 with TRBJ2-2; possible D gene TRBD2, 6 bases. CDR1 and CDR2 from the germline V gene are SGHAT and FQNNGV. This CDR3 is built from 14 residues. Trimming removed 0 bases at V and 9 bases at J, with 11 bases between. In nucleotides, the CDR3 is TGTGCCAGCAGCTTAGATACTAGCATCCGGGAGCTGTTTTTT. Amino acid sequence: CASSLDTSIRELFF.

This clone was recorded once. The gene calls are TRBV9 and TRBJ2-1, with 11 positions matching TRBD2. The CDR3 covers 16 residues. Losses at the gene ends were 1 base for V and 5 bases for J; bases not matched to a gene: 5. Germline CDR1 SGDLS, CDR2 YYNGEE. CDR3 protein: CASSVNRLAGNNEQFF. CDR3 sequence (DNA): TGTGCCAGCAGCGTAAACCGACTAGCGGGAAACAATGAGCAGTTCTTC. Together with reference TRBV9 and TRBJ2-1, the CDR3 gives the full variable domain: DSGVTQTPKHLITATGQRVTLRCSPRSGDLSVYWYQQSLDQGLQFLIQYYNGEERAKGNILERFSAQQFPDLHSELNLSSLELGDSALYFCASSVNRLAGNNEQFFGPGTRLTVL.

The rearrangement links TRBV7-2 to TRBJ2-3; a possible D gene is TRBD1 (5 bases). This CDR3 spans 15 amino acids. Trimming left V 5 bases short and J 2 bases short, with 14 bases between. Germline V gives CDR1 SGHTA, CDR2 FQGNSA. CDR3 sequence (DNA): TGTGCCAGCAGCCCTCAGGGTACGTTCACAGATACGCAGTATTTT. It is translated as CASSPQGTFTDTQYF.

The V call is TRBV5-1, the J call TRBJ1-3; TRBD1 matches 7 bases. CDR3 length: 16 residues. Germline lookup yields CDR1 SGHRS and CDR2 YFSETQ. Unmatched junction bases numbered 3, after V lost 0 bases and J lost 0 bases. The CDR3 region has the DNA TGCGCCAGCAGCTTGGGGACAGGATACTCTGGAAACACCATATATTTT. Translating gives CASSLGTGYSGNTIYF. The entire variable domain, with the rest obtained from reference TRBV5-1 and TRBJ1-3, is as follows: KAGVTQTPRYLIKTRGQQVTLSCSPISGHRSVSWYQQTPGQGLQFLFEYFSETQRNKGNFPGRFSGRQFSNSRSEMNVSTLELGDSALYLCASSLGTGYSGNTIYFGEGSWLTVV.

The chain links TRBV19 to TRBJ2-7, with D possibly being TRBD2 (6 bases). With 4 bases removed from V and 2 bases from J, the gap between germline ends came to 9 bases. The CDR3 sequence is 13 residues long. Germline V gives CDR1 LNHDA, CDR2 SQIVND (reference sequence). This CDR3 is CASSRREAYEQYF. CDR3 coding DNA: TGTGCCAGTAGTAGGAGGGAAGCCTACGAGCAGTACTTC.

This clone was observed a single time. The rearrangement joins TRBV5-5 to TRBJ2-4; 7 bases are shared with TRBD2. Germline CDR1 SGHKS, CDR2 YYEKEE (reference sequence). V was clipped by 5 bases and J by 6 bases; unmatched bases: 17. The CDR3 loop spans 17 amino acids. CDR3 sequence reads: CASRLTGTTSLGNIQYF. The CDR3 DNA sequence: TGTGCCAGCAGACTTACCGGGACTACCTCTCTTGGAAACATTCAGTACTTC.

The chain carries TRBV19 and TRBJ2-3, with 9 bases that match TRBD2. Losses at the gene ends were 0 bases for V and 10 bases for J; bases not matched to a gene: 8. The CDR3 consists of 15 residues. Per the germline V gene, CDR1 is LNHDA and CDR2 is SQIVND (reference sequence). The CDR3 sequence: CASSIELAGRVAQYF. DNA for the CDR3: TGTGCCAGTAGTATAGAGCTAGCGGGAAGAGTTGCGCAGTATTTT.

This clone was detected only once. In nucleotides, the CDR3 is TGTGCCAGCAGCCAAGACGGCGCGGGAGAGACCCAGTACTTC. Translated, it gives CASSQDGAGETQYF. The genes are TRBV4-2 and TRBJ2-5; TRBD2 might be the D (5 bases). Germline assignment: CDR1 LGHNA and CDR2 YNFKEQ. The CDR3 is made up of 14 amino acids. The V and J ends lost 0 bases and 4 bases respectively, with 9 bases between them.

The V gene is TRBV27, the J gene TRBJ1-1; no firm D call. CDR3 size: 13 residues. The V and J ends lost 5 bases and 0 bases respectively, with 7 bases between them. CDR1 and CDR2 from the germline V gene are MNHEY and SMNVEV (reference sequence). The CDR3 is CASSVGLNTEAFF. In DNA form, the CDR3 reads TGTGCCAGCAGTGTCGGTCTGAACACTGAAGCTTTCTTT.

The chain links TRBV7-6 to TRBJ2-3, with a tentative D call TRBD2 (6 bases). The CDR3 is 17 amino acids. Per the germline V gene, CDR1 is SGHVS and CDR2 is FNYEAQ. V was pared by 4 bases and J by 0 bases, with 17 bases between. The DNA for the CDR3 is TGTGCCAGCAGCTCTTTGTGGCGGGACCCTAGCACAGATACGCAGTATTTT. Residues: CASSSLWRDPSTDTQYF.

The V and J genes are TRBV19 and TRBJ1-2; the match to TRBD1 covers 10 bases. CDR3 length: 14 amino acids. With V trimmed by 7 bases and J by 7 bases, 9 bases remained unmatched. CDR1 LNHDA and CDR2 SQIVND come from the germline V gene (reference sequence). The CDR3 sequence: CASTSDRGRGGYTF. CDR3 sequence (DNA): TGTGCCAGTACCAGCGACAGGGGGCGGGGTGGCTACACCTTC.

This chain uses TRBV5-1 with TRBJ2-2, with 8 bases matching TRBD1. The CDR3 extends over 15 amino acids. Germline CDR1 SGHRS, CDR2 YFSETQ. The junction had 4 bases not matched to a gene; V was cut back by 4 bases and J by 2 bases. The DNA of the CDR3 is TGCGCCAGCAGCCCGACAGGGGTTAACACCGGGGAGCTGTTTTTT. Translating it yields CASSPTGVNTGELFF.

CDR3 protein: CASSPQGAGGQETQYF. The CDR3 DNA reads TGTGCCAGCAGTCCACAGGGGGCTGGTGGACAAGAGACCCAGTACTTC. V and J are TRBV5-8 and TRBJ2-5; 9 bases match TRBD1. The CDR3 spans 16 residues. J was trimmed by 2 bases and V by 5 bases; bases with no gene match: 10. Germline V gives CDR1 SGHTS, CDR2 YDEGEE.

V is TRBV7-2 and J is TRBJ1-1; 11 positions agree with TRBD1. The CDR3 spans 14 residues. CDR1 is SGHTA and CDR2 is FQGNSA in the germline V gene. Unmatched junction bases numbered 4, after V lost 6 bases and J lost 4 bases. CDR3 protein: CASRRGQGGTEAFF. The CDR3 region has the DNA TGTGCCAGCAGGCGGGGACAGGGGGGCACTGAAGCTTTCTTT.

The chain uses TRBV15 and TRBJ1-4; D remains ambiguous. The CDR3 has 15 amino acids. The V end lost 0 bases, the J end lost 7 bases, and 12 bases lay between the germline ends. Looked up from germline, CDR1 is LNHNV and CDR2 is YYDKDF (reference sequence). CDR3 sequence reads: CATSRERQRAEKLFF. In DNA form, the CDR3 reads TGTGCCACCAGCAGAGAGAGGCAGCGAGCTGAAAAACTGTTTTTT.